This T cell receptor beta chain was retrieved from a study of shared clonotypes between healthy human individuals. At the level of the study: Donors consisted of a couple of women and a few men between 18 and 49.

Template for every sorted-subset replicate PCR totaled approximately 200 ng DNA, approximately 30,000 T cell genomes. Sequencing was performed with immunoSEQ multiplex PCR; in TCRdb, only in-frame clones are kept and a portion is missing. Seen here are 2.3 million or so clones, approximately 95% observed once, and the top ten hold under 0.45%. On this clone itself: The same CDR3 is also encoded by other DNA sequences in this sample.

The CDR3 is 14 residues long. V was pared by 6 bases and J by 5 bases, with 16 bases between. Germline loops: CDR1 MNHEY, CDR2 SVGAGI. A CD45RA-negative memory subset and a CD45RA+ naive subset were separated from the CD4+ cells. This TCR came from a young man in good health. Some clones in this sample may be carry-over from other donors' samples. The sample was naive CD4+ T cells from PBMCs. Subset described: CD45RA+ positively selected. V is TRBV6-5 and J is TRBJ1-1; D possibly corresponds to TRBD1 (5 bases). The CDR3 DNA sequence: TGTGCCAGCAGCCCTACAGATAGGGGAACTGAAGCTTTCTTT. This codes for CASSPTDRGTEAFF.